The clone carrying this T cell receptor (beta chain) was found once. The entry originates in a study of blood T cell repertoires in COVID-19. The repertoire was sequenced with immunoSEQ multiplex PCR; TCRdb's copy has only in-frame clones and lacks some. The table has approximately 63,000 clones, approximately 80% seen once; the top ten hold about 50%. CDR3 size: 14 residues. The V and J ends lost 8 bases and 0 bases respectively, with 14 bases between them. Germline-derived CDR1 and CDR2 are SQVTM and ANQGSEA. Material for sequencing was peripheral blood. The clonotype was recovered from a woman aged 80 or older with acute or convalescent COVID-19. V is TRBV29-1 and J is TRBJ2-1, with D possibly being TRBD2 (5 bases). The CDR3 spells CSLSRDSSYNEQFF. The CDR3 coding sequence is TGCAGCCTTTCGAGGGATTCCTCCTACAATGAGCAGTTCTTC.